This T cell receptor (beta chain) is drawn from a study of blood T cell repertoires in COVID-19. On the study more broadly: Samples taken during acute and convalescent COVID-19 were collected in the United States, Italy and Spain. PBMCs, B-cell-depleted T cells, or T cells were the source of the cDNA or gDNA that made up the material.

V was clipped by 1 base and J by 4 bases, with 9 bases between them. The CDR3 totals 14 residues. CDR1 and CDR2 from the germline V gene are SGHTA and FQGNSA. Methods used by the authors: Researchers report that nucleated cell counts were estimated from reference gene primer amplification. Using immunoSEQ multiplex PCR, the repertoire was profiled, and TCRdb retains in-frame clones only, with some absent. V and J calls and clone size are given by that table; D and trimming were obtained from the DNA. The table lists 220,000 or so clones, 82% of them singletons, with about 1.9% in the top ten. This clone was seen more than once but under ten times.

The sequenced material came from peripheral blood. The chain links TRBV7-2 to TRBJ2-3; D gene unclear. The TCR was taken from a woman older than 75 with acute or convalescent COVID-19. In DNA form, the CDR3 reads TGTGCCAGCAGCTTAGGGCTAGACGCAGATACGCAGTATTTT. Residues: CASSLGLDADTQYF.